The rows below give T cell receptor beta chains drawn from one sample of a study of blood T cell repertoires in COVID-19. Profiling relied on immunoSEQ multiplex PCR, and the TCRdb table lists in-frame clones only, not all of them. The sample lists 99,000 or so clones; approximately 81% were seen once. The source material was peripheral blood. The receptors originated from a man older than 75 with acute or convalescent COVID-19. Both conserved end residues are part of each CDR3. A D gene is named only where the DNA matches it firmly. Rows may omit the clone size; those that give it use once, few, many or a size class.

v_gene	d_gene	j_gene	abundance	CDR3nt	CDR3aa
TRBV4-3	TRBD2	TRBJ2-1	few	TGCGCCAGCAGCCAATACCACCGAGGACTAGCGGGAGGGATCAATGAGCAGTTCTTC	CASSQYHRGLAGGINEQFF
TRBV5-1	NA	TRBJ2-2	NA	TGCGCCAGCAGCGCGGTAGGAGGGGCTTACACCGGGGAGCTGTTTTTT	CASSAVGGAYTGELFF
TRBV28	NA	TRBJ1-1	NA	TGTGCCAGCAGCCGGGGGGATCGGGGGCCGAACACTGAAGCTTTCTTT	CASSRGDRGPNTEAFF
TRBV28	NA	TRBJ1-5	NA	TGTGCCAGCAGTTTGGCCTTAAGCGTTCAGCCCCAGCATTTT	CASSLALSVQPQHF
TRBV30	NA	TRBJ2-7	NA	TGTGCCTGGAGAGACTTCTACGAGCAGTACTTC	CAWRDFYEQYF
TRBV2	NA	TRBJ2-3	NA	TGTGCCACCTCCCCACTTTTCACAGATACGCAGTATTTT	CATSPLFTDTQYF
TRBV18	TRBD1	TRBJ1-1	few	TGTGCCAGCTCCCCCATTCGGACAGGGGGAAACACTGAAGCTTTCTTT	CASSPIRTGGNTEAFF
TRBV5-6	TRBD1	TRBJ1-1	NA	TGTGCCAGCAGCCGTCCCGGGACAGGCGTGGACACTGAAGCTTTCTTT	CASSRPGTGVDTEAFF
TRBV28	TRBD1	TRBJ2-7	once	TGTGCCAGCAGTTTAGCCGGGACAGGTTACTACGAGCAGTACTTC	CASSLAGTGYYEQYF
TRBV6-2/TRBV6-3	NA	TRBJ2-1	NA	TGTGCCAGCAGTTACTCCGCAGGGAGGTCTACGGGTGAGCAGTTCTTC	CASSYSAGRSTGEQFF